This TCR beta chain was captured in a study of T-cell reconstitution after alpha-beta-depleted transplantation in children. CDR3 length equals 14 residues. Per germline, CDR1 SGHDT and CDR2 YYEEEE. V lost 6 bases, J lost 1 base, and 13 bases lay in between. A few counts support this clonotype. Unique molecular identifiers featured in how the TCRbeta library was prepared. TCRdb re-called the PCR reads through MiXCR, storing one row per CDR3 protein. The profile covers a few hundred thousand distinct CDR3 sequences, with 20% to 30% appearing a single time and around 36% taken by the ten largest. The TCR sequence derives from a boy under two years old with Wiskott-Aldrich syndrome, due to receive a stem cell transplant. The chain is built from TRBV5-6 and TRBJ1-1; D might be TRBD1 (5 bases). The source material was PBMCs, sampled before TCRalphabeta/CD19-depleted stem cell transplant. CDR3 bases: TGTGCCAGCACCAGATTGGGGGAGAACACTGAAGCTTTCTTT. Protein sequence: CASTRLGENTEAFF.